A single sample gave rise to the 15 T cell receptor beta chains below, sequenced in a study of post-analysis software for immune sequencing data. Study outcomes and limitations: Five TRBV segments, including TRBV5-6, TRBV5-1 and TRBV20-1, were more frequent in patients than controls.

TCR beta cDNA libraries included unique molecular identifiers. TCRdb re-called the PCR reads with MiXCR, one entry per CDR3 protein. The table has approximately 250,000 distinct CDR3 sequences, roughly a third seen once. The antigens of these receptors remain unknown. The material sequenced was blood. All receptors come from a girl aged 5-17 years with multiple sclerosis.

The V gene is TRBV10-3, the J gene TRBJ2-5; 8 nucleotides line up with TRBD2. The CDR3 is made up of 14 amino acids. Germline lookup yields CDR1 ENHRY and CDR2 SYGVKD. Trimming cost V 5 bases and J 2 bases; bases outside gene matches: 4. CDR3 sequence reads: CAISRRGDQETQYF. The CDR3 region has the DNA TGTGCCATCAGTCGGCGGGGGGATCAAGAGACCCAGTACTTC.

This clonotype showed up just a few times. One end of the junction fails to match germline, which may point to a read error. The rearrangement links TRBV7-3 to TRBJ1-2, with 9 bases matching TRBD1. CDR3 length equals 14 residues. From germline, CDR1 is SGHTA and CDR2 FQGTGA. CDR3 loop: CASSPTGGSYGCTF. The CDR3 DNA reads TGTGCCAGCAGCCCTACAGGGGGCAGCTATGGCTGCACCTTC.

On this clonotype itself: A single base separates this from a much larger clone, so it may be a read error. This chain connects TRBV14 to TRBJ2-7; TRBD1 might be the D (5 bases). This CDR3 region has 13 residues. The ends were cut back, 4 bases at V and 9 bases at J, with 16 bases in the middle. Germline V gene lookup returns CDR1 SGHDN and CDR2 FVKESK. The CDR3 spells CASSLERGIGQYF. The CDR3 nucleotides read TGTGCCAGCAGCCTGGAAAGGGGAATCGGGCAGTACTTC.

This chain connects TRBV28 to TRBJ2-4; possible D gene TRBD1, 5 bases. The V end lost 4 bases, the J end lost 0 bases, and 10 bases lay between the germline ends. The CDR3 has 15 residues. In germline, CDR1 is MDHEN, CDR2 SYDVKM. CDR3 protein: CASSSQGIAKNIQYF. Written as DNA, the CDR3 is TGTGCCAGCAGTTCCCAGGGAATAGCCAAAAACATTCAGTACTTC. Full variable domain (remainder filled in from reference TRBV28 and TRBJ2-4): DVKVTQSSRYLVKRTGEKVFLECVQDMDHENMFWYRQDPGLGLRLIYFSYDVKMKEKGDIPEGYSVSREKKERFSLILESASTNQTSMYLCASSSQGIAKNIQYFGAGTRLSVL.

A note on this clonotype: This may be a read error: a much more frequent sequence differs by one nucleotide. The J gene is TRBJ2-1, the V gene TRBV12-5, with 9 bases identical to TRBD2. The CDR3 consists of 17 residues. The germline gives CDR1 LGHNT, CDR2 FRNRAP. In nucleotides, the CDR3 is TGTGCTAATGGTTTGGTCTTGGGGACTAGCATATACAATGAGCAGTTCTTC. It encodes CANGLVLGTSIYNEQFF.

With respect to this clonotype: This sequence may be a read error, since a much larger clone differs from it by one base. The chain joins TRBV27 to TRBJ1-2; no firm D call. Germline CDR1 MNHEY, CDR2 SMNVEV (reference sequence). With 2 bases removed from V and 4 bases from J, the gap between germline ends came to 8 bases. The CDR3 spans 13 residues. The CDR3 DNA is TGTGCCAGCAGTTTAGAACCTCGCTATGGCTACACCTTC. Amino acids: CASSLEPRYGYTF.

V is TRBV4-2 and J is TRBJ2-1; no clear D gene. The germline V and J ends were trimmed by 0 bases and 2 bases, with 8 bases remaining between them. The CDR3 covers 15 residues. Germline CDR1 reads LGHNA; CDR2 reads YNFKEQ. Here the CDR3 DNA reads TGTGCCAGCAGCCAAGATCCCCAAACCTACAATGAGCAGTTCTTC. Amino acid sequence: CASSQDPQTYNEQFF.

This chain links TRBV7-2 with TRBJ2-5, with D unresolved. The tail of the sequence fits TRBJ2-7 better, so the J call may be wrong. Germline V gene sequence: CDR1 SGHTA, CDR2 FQGNSA. The CDR3 extends over 13 amino acids. This chain's CDR3 is CASSLGLLSEQYF. In nucleotides, the CDR3 is TGTGCCAGCAGCTTAGGGCTGCTTTCCGAGCAGTACTTC.

This clonotype occurred many times. For the CDR3, the DNA is TGTGCCAGCAGCTTAGGAGGGCCGGGCGGGAATTCACCCCTCCACTTT. Translation: CASSLGGPGGNSPLHF. The chain joins TRBV5-5 to TRBJ1-6; D is unresolved. The germline CDR1 and CDR2 sequences are SGHKS and YYEKEE (reference sequence). This CDR3 has 16 residues. Between the trimmed V and J ends, which lost 2 bases and 7 bases, there was a span of 16 bases.

This clonotype has at least ten counts. The genes are TRBV15 and TRBJ1-2, with 8 nucleotides matching TRBD1. This CDR3 is built from 15 residues. The ends lost 2 bases at V and 5 bases at J; junction bases unmatched: 7. The germline CDR1 and CDR2 sequences are LNHNV and YYDKDF (reference sequence). The CDR3 protein is CATSRSTGGEYGYTF. The DNA for the CDR3 is TGTGCCACCAGCAGAAGTACAGGGGGAGAGTATGGCTACACCTTC.

This clonotype was seen a few times. The chain uses TRBV7-9 and TRBJ2-6; TRBD1 agrees at 11 bases. The germline V gene has CDR1 SEHNR and CDR2 FQNEAQ (reference sequence). CDR3 length: 18 residues. V shed 5 bases and J 1 base; nucleotides not matched to a gene: 7. This CDR3 reads CASSPRDRGLSGANVLTF. CDR3 bases: TGTGCCAGCAGCCCGCGGGACAGGGGGTTATCTGGGGCCAACGTCCTGACTTTC.

The chain has TRBV29-1 and TRBJ2-1; 11 nucleotides match TRBD2. Per the germline V gene, CDR1 is SQVTM and CDR2 is ANQGSEA. The CDR3 sequence is 15 residues long. With 6 bases clipped from V and 3 bases from J, the junction kept 7 bases outside the gene matches. Here the CDR3 reads CSVGSSGRNYNEQFF. The CDR3 region has the DNA TGCAGCGTCGGGTCTAGCGGGAGGAACTACAATGAGCAGTTCTTC.

This clonotype appeared many times. This chain uses TRBV5-1 with TRBJ1-2; 11 bases agree with TRBD1. There are 15 residues in the CDR3. The germline gives CDR1 SGHRS, CDR2 YFSETQ. V lost 0 bases and J lost 6; bases outside the gene matches: 4. The CDR3: CASSLEGTGGDGYTF. In nucleotides, the CDR3 is TGCGCCAGCAGCTTGGAGGGGACAGGGGGGGATGGCTACACCTTC.

This clonotype has ten or more counts. The chain employs TRBV9 and TRBJ2-1, with 11 bases that match TRBD2. The germline gives CDR1 SGDLS, CDR2 YYNGEE. V was pared by 2 bases and J by 3 bases, with 7 bases of the junction left unmatched. The CDR3 is 17 residues long. CDR3 protein: CASSVTPGLADYNEQFF. The CDR3, as DNA: TGTGCCAGCAGCGTGACCCCGGGACTAGCGGACTACAATGAGCAGTTCTTC.

This clonotype was recorded a few times. This chain uses TRBV5-1 with TRBJ2-4, with 8 bases aligning to TRBD1. This CDR3 has 14 residues. The germline CDR1 and CDR2 sequences are SGHRS and YFSETQ. V dropped 0 bases and J dropped 4; count of bases not matched to a gene: 0. The CDR3 reads CASSLGQGKNIQYF. CDR3 nucleotide sequence: TGCGCCAGCAGCTTGGGACAGGGGAAAAACATTCAGTACTTC.